These 14 T cell receptor beta chains were all obtained from the same sample, sequenced in a study of a mutant IDH1 vaccine in newly diagnosed glioma. The time point: week 23, last vaccination. Every vaccination contained 300 ug of the mutant IDH1 20-mer peptide and was paired with topical imiquimod. Libraries were prepared by immunoSEQ multiplex PCR; TCRdb keeps only in-frame clonotypes and omits some of them. Here the sample spans around 85,000 clones, approximately 85% being singletons. Their antigen targets remain unknown. This specimen consisted of PBMCs, obtained from a glioma patient whose treatment included an IDH1 peptide vaccine. The receptors come from a young man with glioma. Some clones in this sample may be carry-over from other donors' samples.

The V and J genes are TRBV30 and TRBJ1-6; TRBD1 might be the D (5 bases). The V end was cut by 3 bases, the J end by 5 bases, with 11 bases between. Germline V gene sequence: CDR1 GTSNPN, CDR2 SVGIG (reference sequence). The length of the CDR3 is 14 residues. Here the CDR3 DNA reads TGTGCCTGGAGCCAGGGAGGGAATAATTCACCCCTCCACTTT. It codes for CAWSQGGNNSPLHF.

This clone appeared a single time. The rearrangement uses TRBV15 and TRBJ2-5; 9 bases align to TRBD2. This CDR3 comprises 16 residues. The germline V gene encodes CDR1 LNHNV and CDR2 YYDKDF (reference sequence). Trimming at V came to 1 base and at J to 5 bases, leaving 8 bases not matched to a gene. CDR3 nucleotide sequence: TGTGCCACCAGCAGAGGAGGCGGGGGGGCCATGGAGACCCAGTACTTC. It translates to CATSRGGGGAMETQYF.

V usage is TRBV4-2 and J usage is TRBJ2-2, with a possible D match to TRBD2 (6 bases). Trimming stripped 1 base from V and 5 bases from J, with 20 bases between. The CDR3 consists of 18 residues. Germline CDR1 is LGHNA and CDR2 is YNFKEQ. The chain's CDR3 is CASSQGVAGRSKTGELFF. The CDR3 region has the DNA TGTGCCAGCAGCCAAGGGGTTGCGGGACGGAGTAAGACCGGGGAGCTGTTTTTT.

V and J are TRBV27 and TRBJ2-7; no firm D call. The germline V and J ends were trimmed by 5 bases and 5 bases, with 7 bases remaining between them. From germline, CDR1 is MNHEY and CDR2 SMNVEV (reference sequence). The CDR3 runs 11 residues. The CDR3 DNA reads as TGTGCCAGCAGTATCCGGGACGAGCAGTACTTC. This gives the protein CASSIRDEQYF.

The chain carries TRBV5-1 and TRBJ2-7; TRBD1 matches 11 bases. With 0 bases clipped from V and 3 bases from J, the junction kept 2 bases outside the gene matches. The CDR3 loop spans 15 amino acids. Germline V gives CDR1 SGHRS, CDR2 YFSETQ. CDR3 coding DNA: TGCGCCAGCAGCTTGGGGACAGGGGGCCTCTACGAGCAGTACTTC. This codes for CASSLGTGGLYEQYF.

This chain joins TRBV7-9 and TRBJ2-3; TRBD2 aligns across 9 bases. CDR1 is SEHNR, CDR2 FQNEAQ, per germline (reference sequence). V gave up 5 bases and J gave up 2 bases; unmatched junction bases: 5. This CDR3 spans 15 amino acids. This CDR3 reads CASSHAGGDTDTQYF. CDR3 bases: TGTGCCAGCAGCCACGCGGGGGGGGACACAGATACGCAGTATTTT.

This clone was detected only once. The rearrangement uses TRBV7-2 and TRBJ2-3; TRBD2 aligns across 13 bases. Germline trimming cut 5 bases from V and 8 bases from J; bases unmatched to any gene: 4. Germline-derived CDR1 and CDR2 are SGHTA and FQGNSA. The CDR3 spans 14 residues. For the CDR3, the DNA is TGTGCCAGCAGCCCCGGGACTAGCGGGGTTACGCAGTATTTT. It yields the protein CASSPGTSGVTQYF.

This clone was counted a single time. The chain uses TRBV7-3 and TRBJ1-1; D remains unclear. In germline, CDR1 is SGHTA, CDR2 FQGTGA. The CDR3 is made up of 13 amino acids. The V and J ends lost 5 bases and 4 bases respectively, with 11 bases between them. Written as DNA, the CDR3 is TGTGCCAGCAGCCTGGGAAAAAGCACTGAAGCTTTCTTT. Translation gives CASSLGKSTEAFF. Drawing the rest from reference TRBV7-3 and TRBJ1-1, the complete variable domain is GAGVSQTPSNKVTEKGKYVELRCDPISGHTALYWYRQSLGQGPEFLIYFQGTGAADDSGLPNDRFFAVRPEGSVSTLKIQRTERGDSAVYLCASSLGKSTEAFFGQGTRLTVV.

J is TRBJ2-1 and V is TRBV29-1, with D unclear. V dropped 5 bases and J dropped 8 bases, with 10 bases sitting between them. Germline V gives CDR1 SQVTM, CDR2 ANQGSEA. The length of the CDR3 is 11 residues. CDR3 sequence reads: CSVSSLYEQFF. The CDR3 nucleotides read TGCAGCGTTTCCAGCCTGTATGAGCAGTTCTTC.

This clone was detected a few times. The V call is TRBV7-2, the J call TRBJ1-5; no firm D call. There are 13 residues in the CDR3. Deletions cut 3 bases from V and 7 bases from J, with 10 bases between. CDR1 SGHTA and CDR2 FQGNSA come from the germline V gene. This CDR3 reads CASSFTRKQPQHF. CDR3 bases: TGTGCCAGCAGCTTTACCCGTAAGCAGCCCCAGCATTTT.

This sequence joins TRBV27 and TRBJ2-5, with 9 bases matching TRBD1. The last part of the DNA fits TRBJ2-7 better; the J call may be wrong. This CDR3 has 15 amino acids. Germline CDR1 and CDR2: MNHEY and SMNVEV (reference sequence). Written as DNA, the CDR3 is TGTGCCAGCAGGGGTCTGGGACAGGGAGGTTACGAGCAGTACTTC. Translating it yields CASRGLGQGGYEQYF.

This clone was seen only once. This sequence joins TRBV30 and TRBJ2-2; 10 bases map to TRBD1. Per the germline V gene, CDR1 is GTSNPN and CDR2 is SVGIG (reference sequence). The CDR3 is 14 residues long. Trimming at V came to 1 base and at J to 6 bases, leaving 2 bases not matched to a gene. Here the CDR3 reads CAWSAGQGAGELFF. The CDR3 DNA sequence: TGTGCCTGGAGTGCAGGACAGGGGGCCGGGGAGCTGTTTTTT.

V gene TRBV6-1 combines with J gene TRBJ2-5; D is uncertain. There are 14 residues in the CDR3. V was cut by 10 bases and J by 5 bases, with 20 bases left in between. Germline values: CDR1 MNHNS, CDR2 SASEGT. The CDR3 nucleotides read TGTGCCACCTCCTTGACCCCGGTGCAGGAGACCCAGTACTTC. Protein product: CATSLTPVQETQYF.

The J gene is TRBJ1-5, the V gene TRBV15; D is undetermined. Germline V gene sequence: CDR1 LNHNV, CDR2 YYDKDF (reference sequence). The ends were cut back, 4 bases at V and 5 bases at J, with 15 bases in the middle. The CDR3 has 15 residues. The CDR3, as DNA: TGTGCCACCAGCAAGATTCCACGAGGAGATCAGCCCCAGCATTTT. Amino acids: CATSKIPRGDQPQHF.